One sample yielded the 20 T cell receptor beta chains listed below, sequenced in a study of T cells in Graves' hyperthyroidism and ophthalmopathy. Researchers took RNA transcripts and amplified the TCR beta CDR3 regions from them. Researchers ran a first-round RT-PCR on the TCR CDR3 using the HTBI primer set. TCRdb re-called the multiplex PCR reads with MiXCR, one entry per CDR3 protein. The sample consists of about 620,000 distinct CDR3 sequences, 16% of them appearing once. The sequencing input was blood. The receptors shown here come from a woman aged 30 to 39 with Graves' hyperthyroidism.

A few counts support this clonotype. The chain uses TRBV30 and TRBJ2-2; TRBD1 is a possible D gene (5 bases). The V end lost 4 bases, the J end lost 3 bases, and 18 bases lay between the germline ends. CDR1 is GTSNPN, CDR2 SVGIG, per germline (reference sequence). The CDR3 extends over 16 amino acids. CDR3 loop: CAWNSGLVGDTGELFF. In nucleotides, the CDR3 is TGTGCCTGGAATTCAGGGTTGGTAGGCGACACCGGGGAGCTGTTTTTT.

There are a few counts of this clonotype. The chain employs TRBV30 and TRBJ2-2; D not resolved. The germline CDR1 and CDR2 sequences are GTSNPN and SVGIG (reference sequence). The ends were cut back, 0 bases at V and 5 bases at J, with 4 bases in the middle. The CDR3 contains 12 residues. CDR3 DNA sequence: TGTGCCTGGAGTGTCTATACCGGGGAGCTGTTTTTT. Its translation: CAWSVYTGELFF.

In its sample, this clonotype was seen many times. The chain recombines TRBV7-8 with TRBJ2-1; 12 bases are shared with TRBD2. The CDR3 spans 16 residues. V trimming: 4 bases; J trimming: 4 bases; junction bases outside the gene matches: 5. Germline lookup yields CDR1 SGHVS and CDR2 FQNEAQ. The CDR3 here is CASSSPGTSGYNEQFF. The DNA for the CDR3 is TGTGCCAGCAGCTCACCCGGGACTAGCGGGTACAATGAGCAGTTCTTC.

V usage is TRBV5-1 and J usage is TRBJ1-1, with D perhaps matching TRBD1 (6 bases). Trimming cost V 1 base and J 0 bases, with 13 bases left between them. The CDR3 is 16 amino acids. Germline V gene sequence: CDR1 SGHRS, CDR2 YFSETQ. The CDR3 sequence is CASSLFYRDMNTEAFF. As DNA, the CDR3 is TGCGCCAGCAGCTTGTTTTACAGGGACATGAACACTGAAGCTTTCTTT.

There are many counts of this clonotype. The chain recombines TRBV7-2 with TRBJ2-7; TRBD2 matches 10 bases. The V gene's germline CDR1 is SGHTA and CDR2 FQGNSA. Losses at the gene ends were 5 bases for V and 6 bases for J; bases not matched to a gene: 19. The CDR3 runs to 18 residues. The CDR3 DNA is TGTGCCAGCAGCGCTAACGGGGCTAGCGGGGGCAGCAGGAGCGAGCAGTACTTC. The encoded protein is CASSANGASGGSRSEQYF.

The rearrangement joins TRBV20-1 to TRBJ1-1, with D hard to call. V lost 1 base, J lost 0 bases, and 15 bases lay in between. This CDR3 has 16 amino acids. Germline values: CDR1 DFQATT, CDR2 SNEGSKA (reference sequence). The DNA for the CDR3 is TGCAGTGCTAGAGGGGTGGGCGCCAGATTGAACACTGAAGCTTTCTTT. It specifies CSARGVGARLNTEAFF.

Many counts were recorded for this clonotype. The chain joins TRBV28 to TRBJ1-3, with 7 bases aligning to TRBD1. From germline, CDR1 is MDHEN and CDR2 SYDVKM. V dropped 3 bases and J dropped 0; count of bases not matched to a gene: 8. The CDR3 length is 17 residues. This CDR3 is CASSFHRDRISGNTIYF. The CDR3 DNA follows: TGTGCCAGCAGTTTCCATAGGGACAGAATCTCTGGAAACACCATATATTTT.

This clonotype was picked up many times. This sequence joins TRBV20-1 and TRBJ2-7; 8 positions match TRBD2. Germline V lookup: CDR1 DFQATT, CDR2 SNEGSKA (reference sequence). V was pared by 3 bases and J by 0 bases, with 4 bases of the junction left unmatched. CDR3 length: 14 residues. CDR3 sequence: CSASTSGYSYEQYF. The CDR3 DNA sequence: TGCAGTGCTAGCACTAGCGGATACTCCTACGAGCAGTACTTC.

In the case of this clonotype: The CDR3 does not close with the conserved phenylalanine or tryptophan, likely indicating a read error. The genes are TRBV19 and TRBJ1-1; D is undetermined. The CDR3 is 11 residues long. V lost 2 bases to trimming and J lost 8 bases, with 6 bases between them. From germline, CDR1 is LNHDA and CDR2 SQIVND (reference sequence). The CDR3 bases are TGTGCCAGTAGTATACGAAGGGAAGCTTTCCTT. It is translated as CASSIRREAFL.

This clonotype was counted many times. This rearrangement joins TRBV6-4 to TRBJ1-1; TRBD1 matches at 11 bases. The V segment lost 6 bases and the J segment 4 bases; nucleotides outside the gene matches: 4. Germline loops: CDR1 MRHNA, CDR2 SNTAGT. The CDR3 loop spans 14 amino acids. DNA for the CDR3: TGTGCCAGCAGCACCGGACAGGGGGCCACTGAAGCTTTCTTT. Translating it yields CASSTGQGATEAFF.

The rearrangement links TRBV3-1 to TRBJ2-1; 9 bases fit TRBD2. The CDR3 loop spans 15 amino acids. Germline trimming cut 3 bases from V and 6 bases from J; bases unmatched to any gene: 6. Germline loops: CDR1 LGHDT, CDR2 YNNKEL (reference sequence). The CDR3 loop reads CASSHIAGDSNEQFF. The DNA for the CDR3 is TGTGCCAGCAGCCACATAGCGGGAGACTCCAATGAGCAGTTCTTC.

About this clonotype itself: Just one base apart from a much larger clone, this may be a read error. No conserved phenylalanine or tryptophan is present at the end of the CDR3, so a read error is the likely explanation. This sequence joins TRBV27 and TRBJ1-1; 7 nucleotides align to TRBD1. V gave up 3 bases and J gave up 4 bases; unmatched junction bases: 5. Germline V lookup: CDR1 MNHEY, CDR2 SMNVEV (reference sequence). This CDR3 is 14 amino acids long. CDR3 amino acids: CASSFSAGGTEAFL. CDR3 bases: TGTGCCAGCAGTTTTTCGGCAGGGGGCACTGAAGCTTTCCTT.

This clonotype occurred a few times. This chain connects TRBV19 to TRBJ2-7; 7 bases fit TRBD1. The CDR3 contains 15 residues. V shed 7 bases and J 3 bases; nucleotides not matched to a gene: 12. The germline gives CDR1 LNHDA, CDR2 SQIVND (reference sequence). CDR3 sequence (DNA): TGTGCCAGTACCACCGAAGGGACAGCAGACTACGAGCAGTACTTC. Translated: CASTTEGTADYEQYF.

This clonotype was recorded a few times. V gene TRBV29-1 combines with J gene TRBJ1-1; a weak D match, TRBD1 (5 bases). The germline V and J ends were trimmed by 4 bases and 1 base, with 16 bases remaining between them. The CDR3 spans 15 residues. Germline lookup yields CDR1 SQVTM and CDR2 ANQGSEA. The CDR3 nucleotides read TGCAGCGTTGTGGGCCAGGCAGGGTCGAACACTGAAGCTTTCTTT. Amino acid sequence: CSVVGQAGSNTEAFF.

The chain carries TRBV19 and TRBJ1-5, with TRBD1 as a possible D gene (6 bases). The CDR3 has 17 residues. Between the trimmed V and J ends, which lost 7 bases and 4 bases, there was a span of 23 bases. Germline V lookup: CDR1 LNHDA, CDR2 SQIVND (reference sequence). In DNA form, the CDR3 reads TGTGCCAGTATCCCCCAAGGGGGACGGCTCTTTAATCAGCCCCAGCATTTT. This sequence encodes CASIPQGGRLFNQPQHF.

The table lists this clonotype with many counts. The rearrangement links TRBV20-1 to TRBJ2-5, with D unclear. V lost 6 bases and J lost 2, with 22 bases in between. This CDR3 has 16 amino acids. Germline CDR1 and CDR2: DFQATT and SNEGSKA (reference sequence). The CDR3 here is CSAPLRPSMIQETQYF. As DNA, the CDR3 is TGCAGTGCGCCACTCAGGCCCAGTATGATTCAAGAGACCCAGTACTTC.

This clonotype was seen only a few times. The J gene is TRBJ2-7, the V gene TRBV10-3, with TRBD1 identical over 10 bases. From germline, CDR1 is ENHRY and CDR2 SYGVKD. The junction had 9 bases not matched to a gene; V was cut back by 3 bases and J by 4 bases. The CDR3 is made up of 16 amino acids. The CDR3 reads CAISDPRTGGGYEQYF. The CDR3 coding sequence is TGTGCCATCAGTGATCCTCGGACAGGGGGTGGTTACGAGCAGTACTTC.

V is TRBV12-3 or TRBV12-4 and J is TRBJ2-4; 7 nucleotides line up with TRBD1. V gave up 6 bases and J gave up 9 bases; unmatched junction bases: 17. The CDR3 contains 16 residues. CDR3 residues: CASSPDRASSQGIQYF. In nucleotides, the CDR3 is TGTGCCAGCAGCCCCGACAGGGCCTCCTCCCAGGGCATTCAGTACTTC.

CDR3 bases: TGCAGCGTGACTAGCGGGAGGGCCTACGAGCAGTACTTC. It yields the protein CSVTSGRAYEQYF. The J gene is TRBJ2-7, the V gene TRBV29-1; 14 bases agree with TRBD2. Losses at the gene ends were 6 bases for V and 2 bases for J; bases not matched to a gene: 0. Germline CDR1 reads SQVTM; CDR2 reads ANQGSEA. The CDR3 has 13 residues.

This clonotype occurred many times. The chain joins TRBV6-1 to TRBJ1-2; the D gene is possibly TRBD1 (5 bases). V lost 6 bases and J lost 6, with 20 bases in between. CDR3 size: 15 residues. Germline loops: CDR1 MNHNS, CDR2 SASEGT. CDR3 residues: CASSMDPGTENGYTF. The CDR3 nucleotides are TGTGCCAGCAGCATGGACCCAGGGACCGAAAATGGCTACACCTTC.